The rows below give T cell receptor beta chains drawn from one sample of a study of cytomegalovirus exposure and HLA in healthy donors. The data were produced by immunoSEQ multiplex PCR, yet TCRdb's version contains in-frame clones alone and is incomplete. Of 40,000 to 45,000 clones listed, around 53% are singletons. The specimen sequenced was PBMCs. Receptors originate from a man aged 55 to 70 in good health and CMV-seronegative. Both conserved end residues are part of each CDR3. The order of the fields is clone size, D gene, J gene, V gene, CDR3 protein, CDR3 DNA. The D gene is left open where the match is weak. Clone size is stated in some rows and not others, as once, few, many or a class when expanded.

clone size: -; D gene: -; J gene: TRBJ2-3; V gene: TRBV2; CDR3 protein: CASSVGQPSTDTQYF; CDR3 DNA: TGTGCCAGCAGCGTCGGACAGCCCAGCACAGATACGCAGTATTTT
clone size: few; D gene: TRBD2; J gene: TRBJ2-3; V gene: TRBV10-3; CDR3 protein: CASSGNTDTQYF; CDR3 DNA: TGTGCCTCTAGCGGGAACACAGATACGCAGTATTTT
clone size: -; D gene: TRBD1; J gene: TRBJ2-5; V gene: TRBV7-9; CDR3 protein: CASSTPDRGRETQYF; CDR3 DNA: TGTGCCAGCAGCACTCCGGACAGGGGACGAGAGACCCAGTACTTC
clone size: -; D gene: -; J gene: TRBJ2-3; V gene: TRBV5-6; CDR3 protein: CASSLTLSIGTQYF; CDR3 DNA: TGTGCCAGCAGCTTGACGCTTAGCATTGGTACGCAGTATTTT
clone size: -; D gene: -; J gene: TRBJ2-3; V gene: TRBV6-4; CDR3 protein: CASRPFGGFGTDTQYF; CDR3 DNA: TGTGCCAGCCGTCCGTTTGGGGGGTTCGGGACAGATACGCAGTATTTT
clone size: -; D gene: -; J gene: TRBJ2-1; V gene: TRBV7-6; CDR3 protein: CASSPPGARSYNEQFF; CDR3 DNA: TGTGCCAGCAGCCCCCCAGGGGCCCGCTCCTACAATGAGCAGTTCTTC
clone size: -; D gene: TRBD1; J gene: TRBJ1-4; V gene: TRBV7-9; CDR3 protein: CASSLRQGNEKLFF; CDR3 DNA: TGTGCCAGCAGCCTTCGACAGGGGAATGAAAAACTGTTTTTT
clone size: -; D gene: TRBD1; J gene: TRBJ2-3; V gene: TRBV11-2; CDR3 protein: CASSQSRQGIGDTQYF; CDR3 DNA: TGTGCCAGCAGCCAGTCACGACAGGGGATAGGAGATACGCAGTATTTT
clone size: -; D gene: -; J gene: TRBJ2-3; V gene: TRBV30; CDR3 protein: CAWSEGGSGTDTQYF; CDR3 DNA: TGTGCCTGGAGTGAAGGAGGTTCGGGCACAGATACGCAGTATTTT
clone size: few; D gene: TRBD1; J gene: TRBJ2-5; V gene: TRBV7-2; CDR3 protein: CASSSGTGNWETQYF; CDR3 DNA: TGTGCCAGCAGCTCCGGGACAGGGAATTGGGAGACCCAGTACTTC
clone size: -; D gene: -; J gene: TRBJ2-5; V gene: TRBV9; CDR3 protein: CASSVGGPQETQYF; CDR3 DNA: TGTGCCAGCAGCGTTGGAGGGCCGCAAGAGACCCAGTACTTC
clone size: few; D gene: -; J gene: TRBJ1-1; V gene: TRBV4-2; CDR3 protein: CASSQDTTGPEAFF; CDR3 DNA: TGTGCCAGCAGCCAAGATACGACAGGCCCTGAAGCTTTCTTT
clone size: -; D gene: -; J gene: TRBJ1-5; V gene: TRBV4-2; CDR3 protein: CASSLTSAEVQPQHF; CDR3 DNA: TGTGCCAGCAGCCTTACTTCAGCGGAGGTTCAGCCCCAGCATTTT
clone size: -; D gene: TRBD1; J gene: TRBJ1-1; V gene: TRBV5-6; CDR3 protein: CASSWGQGGTEAFF; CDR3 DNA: TGTGCCAGCAGCTGGGGACAGGGTGGCACTGAAGCTTTCTTT
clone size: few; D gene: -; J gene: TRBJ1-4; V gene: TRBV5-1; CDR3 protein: CASSLTGVGEKLFF; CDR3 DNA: TGCGCCAGCAGCTTGACAGGTGTGGGCGAAAAACTGTTTTTT
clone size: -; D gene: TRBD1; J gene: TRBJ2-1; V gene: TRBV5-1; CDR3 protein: CASSFEPGQGAGEQFF; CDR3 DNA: TGCGCCAGCAGCTTCGAGCCGGGACAGGGGGCGGGTGAGCAGTTCTTC
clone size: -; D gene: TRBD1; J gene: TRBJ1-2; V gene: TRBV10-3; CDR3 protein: CAISESTGQGASYGYTF; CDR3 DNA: TGTGCCATCAGTGAGTCCACAGGACAGGGGGCATCCTATGGCTACACCTTC
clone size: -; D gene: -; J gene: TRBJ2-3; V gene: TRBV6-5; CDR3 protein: CASRPGGADTQYF; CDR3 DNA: TGTGCCAGCAGGCCTGGGGGCGCAGATACGCAGTATTTT
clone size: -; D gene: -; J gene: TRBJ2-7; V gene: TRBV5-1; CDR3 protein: CASSPSTGSTDEQYF; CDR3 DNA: TGCGCCAGCAGCCCTTCTACCGGGAGCACCGACGAGCAGTACTTC
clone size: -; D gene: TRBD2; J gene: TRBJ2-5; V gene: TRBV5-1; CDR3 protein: CASSMTSFGETQYF; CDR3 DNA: TGCGCCAGCAGCATGACTAGCTTTGGGGAGACCCAGTACTTC
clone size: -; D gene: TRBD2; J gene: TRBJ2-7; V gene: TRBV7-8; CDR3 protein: CASSLGTGTSGAYEQYF; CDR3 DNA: TGTGCCAGCAGCTTAGGAACCGGGACTAGCGGGGCCTACGAGCAGTACTTC
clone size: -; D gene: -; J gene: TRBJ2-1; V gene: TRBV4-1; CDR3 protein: CASSQEAGLYNEQFF; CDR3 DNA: TGCGCCAGCAGCCAAGAGGCAGGGCTTTACAATGAGCAGTTCTTC
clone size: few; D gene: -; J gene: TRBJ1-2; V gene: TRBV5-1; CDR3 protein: CASSLERGSYGYTF; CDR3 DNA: TGCGCCAGCAGCTTGGAACGGGGTTCCTATGGCTACACCTTC
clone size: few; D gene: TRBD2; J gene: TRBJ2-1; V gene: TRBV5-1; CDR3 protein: CASSGTSNNEQFF; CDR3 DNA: TGCGCCAGCAGCGGGACTAGCAACAATGAGCAGTTCTTC
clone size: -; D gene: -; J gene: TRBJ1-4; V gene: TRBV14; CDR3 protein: CASSQETEKLFF; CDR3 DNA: TGTGCCAGCAGCCAAGAAACAGAAAAACTGTTTTTT
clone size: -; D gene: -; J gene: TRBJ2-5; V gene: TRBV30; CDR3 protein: CAWRWGVAETQYF; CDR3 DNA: TGTGCCTGGAGGTGGGGAGTCGCGGAGACCCAGTACTTC
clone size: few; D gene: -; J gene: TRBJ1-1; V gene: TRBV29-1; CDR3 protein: CSVRVRLDTEAFF; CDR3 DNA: TGCAGCGTGAGGGTCCGCCTCGACACTGAAGCTTTCTTT
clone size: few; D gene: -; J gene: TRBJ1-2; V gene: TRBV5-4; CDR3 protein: CASSTPADSNYGYTF; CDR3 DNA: TGTGCCAGCAGCACGCCCGCAGACAGTAACTATGGCTACACCTTC
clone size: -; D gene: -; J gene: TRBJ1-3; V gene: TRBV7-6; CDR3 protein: CASSFGWGRDTGNTIYF; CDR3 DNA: TGTGCCAGCAGCTTTGGGTGGGGGCGCGATACTGGAAACACCATATATTTT
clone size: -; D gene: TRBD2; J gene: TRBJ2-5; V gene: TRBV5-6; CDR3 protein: CASSFGLAGETQYF; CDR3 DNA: TGTGCCAGCAGCTTTGGACTAGCGGGAGAGACCCAGTACTTC
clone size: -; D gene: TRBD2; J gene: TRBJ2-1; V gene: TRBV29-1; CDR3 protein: CSVGVLANNEQFF; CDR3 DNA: TGCAGCGTTGGGGTACTAGCGAACAATGAGCAGTTCTTC
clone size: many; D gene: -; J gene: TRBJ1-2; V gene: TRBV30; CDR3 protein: CAWSPGDSYGYTF; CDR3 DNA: TGTGCCTGGAGCCCAGGGGATTCCTATGGCTACACCTTC
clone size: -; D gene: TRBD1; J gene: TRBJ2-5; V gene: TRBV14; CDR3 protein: CASNRQGSQETQYF; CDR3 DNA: TGTGCCAGCAACAGACAGGGTTCGCAAGAGACCCAGTACTTC
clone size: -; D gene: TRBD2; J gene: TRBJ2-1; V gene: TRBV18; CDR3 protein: CASSPPASGTYNEQFF; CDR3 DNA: TGTGCCAGCTCACCACCGGCTAGCGGAACCTACAATGAGCAGTTCTTC
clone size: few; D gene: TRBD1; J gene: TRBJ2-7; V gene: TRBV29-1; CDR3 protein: CSVEKSGGTYEQYF; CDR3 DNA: TGCAGCGTTGAAAAATCAGGGGGAACCTACGAGCAGTACTTC
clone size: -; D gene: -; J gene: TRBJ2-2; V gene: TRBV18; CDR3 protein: CASSPDRMNTGELFF; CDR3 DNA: TGTGCCAGCTCACCGGACAGAATGAACACCGGGGAGCTGTTTTTT
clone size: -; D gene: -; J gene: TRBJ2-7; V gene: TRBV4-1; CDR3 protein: CASSQESGYEQYF; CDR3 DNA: TGCGCCAGCAGCCAAGAGTCCGGCTACGAGCAGTACTTC
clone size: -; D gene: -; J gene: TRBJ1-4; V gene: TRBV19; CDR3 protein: CASSIDREKLFF; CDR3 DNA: TGTGCCAGTAGTATCGACAGGGAAAAACTGTTTTTT
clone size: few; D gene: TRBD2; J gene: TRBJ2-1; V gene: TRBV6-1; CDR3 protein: CASSERSGTNNEQFF; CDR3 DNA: TGTGCCAGCAGTGAGAGGAGCGGGACGAACAATGAGCAGTTCTTC